Listed below are T cell receptor beta chains from one sample, sequenced in a study of Graves' ophthalmopathy and Graves' hyperthyroidism. TCRdb re-analysed the multiplex PCR reads in MiXCR, keeping a single row per CDR3 protein. There are about 370,000 distinct CDR3 sequences in the sample; 15% to 20% occur only once, and roughly 1.6% lies in the top ten. Material for sequencing was peripheral blood. All receptors derive from a woman aged 18 to 35 with Graves' ophthalmopathy. CDR3s include the opening cysteine and the closing phenylalanine or tryptophan. The D gene is left open where the match is weak. Rows may omit the clone size; those that give it use once, few, many or a size class.

j_gene,v_gene,len,abundance,d_gene,CDR3nt,CDR3aa
TRBJ2-2,TRBV7-2,11,.,.,TGTGCCAGCCGGGGTACCGGGGAGCCGTTTTTT,CASRGTGEPFF
TRBJ1-1,TRBV10-1,14,many,TRBD1,TGCGCCAGCAGCGCTGGGACAGATACATTTGAAGCTTTCTTT,CASSAGTDTFEAFF
TRBJ2-5,TRBV7-2,14,.,TRBD2,TGTGCCAGCAGCTACCGGGACCGGGGGGGGACCCAGTACTTC,CASSYRDRGGTQYF
TRBJ2-2,TRBV5-5,16,many,.,TGTGCCAGCAGCTTGACGGGGAGTGGCGTCACCGGGGAGCTGTTTTTT,CASSLTGSGVTGELFF
TRBJ2-5,TRBV15,16,many,TRBD1,TGTGCCACCAGCGGCCGGTGGCAGGGGGCGGGGGAGACCCAGTACTTC,CATSGRWQGAGETQYF
TRBJ1-1,TRBV27,13,many,.,TGTGCCAGCAGTATCCAGGGGAGGGCTGAAGCTTTCTTT,CASSIQGRAEAFF
TRBJ2-2,TRBV6-4,14,many,.,TGTGCCAGCAGTGAAGTCAGGAACACCGGGGAGCTGTTTTTT,CASSEVRNTGELFF
TRBJ1-3,TRBV20-1,14,many,.,TGCAGTGCTAGCCGAACAGAATCTGGAAACACCATATATTTT,CSASRTESGNTIYF
TRBJ2-5,TRBV20-1,12,.,.,TGCAGTGGGGGACGGCTTGAAGAGACCCAGTACTTC,CSGGRLEETQYF
TRBJ1-2,TRBV12-3/TRBV12-4,13,.,.,TGTGCCAGCCCTCCACACCCGGACTATGGCTACACCTTC,CASPPHPDYGYTF
TRBJ2-7,TRBV7-2,19,many,.,TGTGCCAGCAGCTTACGGAGTCGACTTACAGGGCTAACGTTCTACGAGCAGTACTTC,CASSLRSRLTGLTFYEQYF
TRBJ1-1,TRBV19,11,.,.,TGTGCCAGTACCTTCCCCACTGAAGCTTTCTTT,CASTFPTEAFF
TRBJ2-6,TRBV6-5,14,many,.,TGTGCCAGTGAACCCGTAACTGGGGCCAACGTCCTGACTTTC,CASEPVTGANVLTF
TRBJ1-6,TRBV20-1,16,many,.,TGCAGTGCTAGACGCCCAGGGTCAATGGTAAATTCACCCCTCCACTTT,CSARRPGSMVNSPLHF
TRBJ1-2,TRBV7-2,13,.,TRBD1,TGTGCCAGCAGCTCAGGACAGGACTCGGGCTACACCTTC,CASSSGQDSGYTF
TRBJ2-1,TRBV5-1,17,many,.,TGCGCCAGCAGCTTGGCGACTAGTCCCTCCTCCTACAATGAGCAGTTCTTC,CASSLATSPSSYNEQFF